A selection of T cell receptor beta chains follows, all from one sample in a study of cytomegalovirus exposure and HLA in healthy donors. Generated by immunoSEQ multiplex PCR, the TCRdb table keeps only in-frame clones and is missing some. The table has 150,000 or so clones, around two thirds seen once. Sequenced sample: PBMCs. All receptors come from a man between 18 and 29 years old in good health and CMV-seropositive. The CDR3 runs from the conserved cysteine through the conserved F or W. The D gene is left open where the match is weak. Clone sizes are given selectively: once, few, many, or a class where the clone is expanded.

V	length	size	J	D	CDR3	DNA
TRBV2	18	.	TRBJ1-3	TRBD1	CASSETGGRQISGNTIYF	TGTGCCAGCAGCGAAACAGGGGGCCGACAAATATCTGGAAACACCATATATTTT
TRBV2	15	few	TRBJ1-5	TRBD1	CASSDGYRGYQPQHF	TGTGCCAGCAGTGACGGCTACAGGGGTTATCAGCCCCAGCATTTT
TRBV28	16	.	TRBJ2-7	TRBD1	CASSSLHRGSSYEQYF	TGTGCCAGCAGTTCTCTCCACAGGGGCTCTTCCTACGAGCAGTACTTC
TRBV28	13	.	TRBJ2-2	.	CATFGRNTGELFF	TGTGCCACTTTTGGGAGGAACACCGGGGAGCTGTTTTTT
TRBV28	15	.	TRBJ1-3	.	CASIGSQGTGNTIYF	TGTGCCAGCATTGGTTCACAGGGAACTGGAAACACCATATATTTT
TRBV9	11	.	TRBJ2-3	.	CASRRGNTQYF	TGTGCCAGCCGCAGGGGAAATACGCAGTATTTT
TRBV15	15	.	TRBJ1-4	.	CATSPSLATNEKLFF	TGTGCCACCAGCCCAAGCCTTGCAACTAATGAAAAACTGTTTTTT
TRBV7-2	14	.	TRBJ1-2	.	CASSLSQINYGYTF	TGTGCCAGCAGCTTAAGTCAGATAAACTATGGCTACACCTTC
TRBV6-5	13	.	TRBJ1-1	.	CASSSGSGTEAFF	TGTGCCAGCAGTTCCGGTAGCGGGACTGAAGCTTTCTTT
TRBV5-6	15	.	TRBJ1-2	TRBD1	CASSLDVGDSYGYTF	TGTGCCAGCAGCTTGGATGTCGGGGACAGCTATGGCTACACCTTC
TRBV2	14	.	TRBJ2-7	TRBD2	CASSEGGGRYEQYF	TGTGCCAGCAGTGAAGGGGGAGGGCGCTACGAGCAGTACTTC
TRBV5-1	14	.	TRBJ2-5	.	CASSWGAGEETQYF	TGCGCCAGCAGCTGGGGAGCAGGAGAAGAGACCCAGTACTTC
TRBV5-4	14	.	TRBJ1-4	.	CASSRGQSTEKLFF	TGTGCCAGCAGCCGAGGACAGAGTACTGAAAAACTGTTTTTT
TRBV18	16	once	TRBJ1-1	.	CASSPLTGMENTEAFF	TGTGCCAGCTCACCCCTAACAGGGATGGAGAACACTGAAGCTTTCTTT
TRBV7-2	15	few	TRBJ1-5	.	CASSLVLGGRQPQHF	TGTGCCAGCAGCTTAGTTCTCGGGGGGCGTCAGCCCCAGCATTTT
TRBV5-1	14	.	TRBJ2-5	.	CASSSREPTLGQYF	TGCGCCAGCAGCAGCCGGGAGCCCACGTTGGGCCAGTACTTC